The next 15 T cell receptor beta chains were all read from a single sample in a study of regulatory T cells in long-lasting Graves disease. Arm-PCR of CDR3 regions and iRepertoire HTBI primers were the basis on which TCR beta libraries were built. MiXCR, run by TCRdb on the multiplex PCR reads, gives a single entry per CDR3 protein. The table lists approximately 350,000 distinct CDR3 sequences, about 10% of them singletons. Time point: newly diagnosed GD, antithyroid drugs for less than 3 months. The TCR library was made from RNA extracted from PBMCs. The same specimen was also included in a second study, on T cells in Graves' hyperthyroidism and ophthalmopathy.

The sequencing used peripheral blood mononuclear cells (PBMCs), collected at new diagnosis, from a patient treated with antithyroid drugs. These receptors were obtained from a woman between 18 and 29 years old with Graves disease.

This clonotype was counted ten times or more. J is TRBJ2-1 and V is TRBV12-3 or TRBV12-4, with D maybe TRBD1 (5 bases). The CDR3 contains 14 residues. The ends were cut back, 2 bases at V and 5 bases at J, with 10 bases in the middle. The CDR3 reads CASSLRTPHNEQFF. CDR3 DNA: TGTGCCAGCAGTTTACGGACACCGCACAATGAGCAGTTCTTC.

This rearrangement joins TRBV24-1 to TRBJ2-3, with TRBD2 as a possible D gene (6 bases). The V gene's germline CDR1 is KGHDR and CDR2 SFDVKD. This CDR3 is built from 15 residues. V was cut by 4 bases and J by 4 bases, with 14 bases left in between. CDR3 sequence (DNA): TGTGCCACCAGTGAATTCGGAGGGAGCGCAGATACGCAGTATTTT. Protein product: CATSEFGGSADTQYF.

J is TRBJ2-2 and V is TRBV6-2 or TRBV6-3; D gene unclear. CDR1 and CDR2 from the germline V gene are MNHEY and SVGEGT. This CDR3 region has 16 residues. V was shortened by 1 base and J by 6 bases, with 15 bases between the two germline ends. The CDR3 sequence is CASSYWARPNAGELFF. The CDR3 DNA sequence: TGTGCCAGCAGTTACTGGGCAAGACCAAACGCCGGGGAGCTGTTTTTT.

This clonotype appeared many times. The CDR3 sequence is CASSLGPGVVETQYF. The CDR3 DNA reads as TGTGCCAGCAGCTTAGGTCCAGGAGTGGTAGAGACCCAGTACTTC. The chain has TRBV7-2 and TRBJ2-5; D is ambiguous. V lost 1 base and J lost 4, with 13 bases in between. The germline gives CDR1 SGHTA, CDR2 FQGNSA. This CDR3 contains 15 residues.

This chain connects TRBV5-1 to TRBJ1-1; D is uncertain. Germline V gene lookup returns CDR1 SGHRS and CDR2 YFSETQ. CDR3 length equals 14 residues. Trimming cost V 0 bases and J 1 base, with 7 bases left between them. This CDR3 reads CASSLAKGNTEAFF. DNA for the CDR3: TGCGCCAGCAGCTTGGCCAAGGGGAACACTGAAGCTTTCTTT.

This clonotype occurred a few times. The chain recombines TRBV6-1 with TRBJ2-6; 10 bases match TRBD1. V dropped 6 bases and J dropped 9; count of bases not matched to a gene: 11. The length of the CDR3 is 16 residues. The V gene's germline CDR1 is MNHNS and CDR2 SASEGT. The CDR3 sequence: CASRLRDRGSGNVLTF. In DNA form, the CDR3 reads TGTGCCAGCAGGCTCCGGGACAGGGGATCGGGCAACGTCCTGACTTTC.

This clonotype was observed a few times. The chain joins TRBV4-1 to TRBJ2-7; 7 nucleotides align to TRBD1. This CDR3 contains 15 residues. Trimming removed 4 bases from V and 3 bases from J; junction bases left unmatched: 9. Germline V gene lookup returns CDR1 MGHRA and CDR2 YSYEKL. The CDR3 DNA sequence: TGCGCCAGCAGCCTCAATATGGGACAGATCTACGAGCAGTACTTC. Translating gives CASSLNMGQIYEQYF.

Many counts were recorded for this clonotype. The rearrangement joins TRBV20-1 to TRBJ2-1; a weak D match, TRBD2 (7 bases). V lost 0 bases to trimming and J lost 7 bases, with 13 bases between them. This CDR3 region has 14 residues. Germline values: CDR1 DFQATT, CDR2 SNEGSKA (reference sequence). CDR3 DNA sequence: TGCAGTGCTAGAGATCTTAGGGGGGGTAATGAGCAGTTCTTC. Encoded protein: CSARDLRGGNEQFF.

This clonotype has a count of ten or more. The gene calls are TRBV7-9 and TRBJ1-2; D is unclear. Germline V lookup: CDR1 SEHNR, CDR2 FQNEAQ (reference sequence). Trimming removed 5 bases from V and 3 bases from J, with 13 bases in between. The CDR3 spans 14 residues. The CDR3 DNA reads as TGTGCCAGCAGCATCCAGTTTCTCTACTATGGCTACACCTTC. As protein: CASSIQFLYYGYTF.

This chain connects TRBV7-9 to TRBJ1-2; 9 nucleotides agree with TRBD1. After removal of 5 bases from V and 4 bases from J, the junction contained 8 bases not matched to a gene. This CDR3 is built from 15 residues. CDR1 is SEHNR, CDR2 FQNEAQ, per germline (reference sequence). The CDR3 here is CASSPRTGVLYGYTF. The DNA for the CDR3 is TGTGCCAGCAGCCCGCGGACAGGGGTCCTCTATGGCTACACCTTC.

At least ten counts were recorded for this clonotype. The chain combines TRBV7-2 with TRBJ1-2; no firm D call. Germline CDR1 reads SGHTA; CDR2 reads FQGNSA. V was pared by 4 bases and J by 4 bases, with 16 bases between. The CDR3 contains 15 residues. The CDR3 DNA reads TGTGCCAGCAGCTATTCTTCTGGGAGCATCTATGGCTACACCTTC. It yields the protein CASSYSSGSIYGYTF.

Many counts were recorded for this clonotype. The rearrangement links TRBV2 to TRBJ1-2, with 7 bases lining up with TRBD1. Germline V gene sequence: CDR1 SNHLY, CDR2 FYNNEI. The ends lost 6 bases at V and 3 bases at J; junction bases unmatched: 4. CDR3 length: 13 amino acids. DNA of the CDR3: TGTGCCAGCAGGGCTACAGGGGACTATGGCTACACCTTC. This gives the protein CASRATGDYGYTF.

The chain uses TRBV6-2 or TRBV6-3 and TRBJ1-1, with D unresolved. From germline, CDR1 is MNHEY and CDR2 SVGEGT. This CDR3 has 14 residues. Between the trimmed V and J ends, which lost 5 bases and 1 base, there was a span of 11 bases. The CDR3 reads CASSPPGKNTEAFF. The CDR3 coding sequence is TGTGCCAGCAGTCCGCCCGGGAAGAACACTGAAGCTTTCTTT.

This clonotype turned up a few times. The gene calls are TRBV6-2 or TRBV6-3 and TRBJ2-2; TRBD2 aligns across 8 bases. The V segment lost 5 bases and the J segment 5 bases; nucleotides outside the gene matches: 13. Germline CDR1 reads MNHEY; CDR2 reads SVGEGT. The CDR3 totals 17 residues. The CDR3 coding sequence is TGTGCCAGCAGTGTGGTTAGCGGGGCACCATTAACCGGGGAGCTGTTTTTT. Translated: CASSVVSGAPLTGELFF.

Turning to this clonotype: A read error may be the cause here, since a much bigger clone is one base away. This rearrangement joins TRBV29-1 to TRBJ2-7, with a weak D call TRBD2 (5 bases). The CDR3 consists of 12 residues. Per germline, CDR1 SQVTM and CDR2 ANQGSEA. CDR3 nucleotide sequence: TGCAGCGTTGCAACGGAGGTCTACGGGCAGTACTTC. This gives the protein CSVATEVYGQYF.